This T cell receptor (beta chain) emerged from a study of T cells in Graves' hyperthyroidism and ophthalmopathy. This clonotype was detected only a few times. Researchers took RNA transcripts and amplified the TCR beta CDR3 regions from them. When the TCR CDR3 underwent first-round RT-PCR, the HTBI primer set was used. Each CDR3 protein is one row after TCRdb ran MiXCR on the multiplex PCR reads. The table records a few hundred thousand distinct CDR3 sequences, roughly 15% of them present only once. For the diagnoses, clinical symptoms, serum thyroxine and TRAb, thyroid ultrasound and orbital computed tomography were used. Drawn at first hyperthyroidism diagnosis, the blood sample preceded any ophthalmopathy symptoms. V shed 6 bases and J shed 2 bases, with 21 bases lying between them. CDR3 size: 17 residues. CDR1 is SEHNR and CDR2 is FQNEAQ in the germline V gene (reference sequence).

This TCR was recovered from a woman aged 35 to 49 with Graves' hyperthyroidism that later progressed to Graves' ophthalmopathy. The V call is TRBV7-9, the J call TRBJ2-3; D ambiguous. Material for sequencing was blood. The CDR3 coding sequence is TGTGCCAGCAGACAAAAACTCACTGATCTTTCCACAGATACGCAGTATTTT. It yields the protein CASRQKLTDLSTDTQYF. The full variable domain, in which reference TRBV7-9 and TRBJ2-3 provide the parts outside the CDR3, is DTGVSQNPRHKITKRGQNVTFRCDPISEHNRLYWYRQTLGQGPEFLTYFQNEAQLEKSRLLSDRFSAERPKGSFSTLEIQRTEQGDSAMYLCASRQKLTDLSTDTQYFGPGTRLTVL.